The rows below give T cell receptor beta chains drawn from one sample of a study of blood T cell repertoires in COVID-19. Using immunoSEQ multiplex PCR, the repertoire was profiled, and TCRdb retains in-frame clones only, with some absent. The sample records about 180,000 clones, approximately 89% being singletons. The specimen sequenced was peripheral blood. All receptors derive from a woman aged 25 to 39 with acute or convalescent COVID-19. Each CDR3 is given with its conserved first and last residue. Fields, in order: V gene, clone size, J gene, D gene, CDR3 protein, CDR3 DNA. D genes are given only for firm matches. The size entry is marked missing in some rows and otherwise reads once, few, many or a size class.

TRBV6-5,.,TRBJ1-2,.,CASNHYRDGTFTF,TGTGCCAGCAACCATTACCGGGACGGGACTTTCACCTTC
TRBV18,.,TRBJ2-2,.,CASSPPSQAGELFF,TGTGCCAGCTCACCACCGTCCCAGGCCGGGGAGCTGTTTTTT
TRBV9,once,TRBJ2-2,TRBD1,CASSVGGTGVAGELFF,TGTGCCAGCAGCGTAGGTGGGACAGGGGTGGCCGGGGAGCTGTTTTTT
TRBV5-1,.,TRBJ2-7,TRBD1,CASSADRGEQYF,TGCGCCAGCAGCGCAGACAGGGGCGAGCAGTACTTC
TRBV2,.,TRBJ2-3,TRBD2,CASSRSGALSAGRADTQYF,TGTGCCAGCAGTCGATCGGGTGCCCTTTCAGCGGGGAGGGCAGATACGCAGTATTTT
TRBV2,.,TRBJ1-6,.,CASTWSGDSPLHF,TGTGCCAGCACCTGGTCCGGAGATTCACCCCTCCACTTT
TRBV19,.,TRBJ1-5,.,CASSMETGYQPQHF,TGTGCCAGTAGTATGGAGACAGGATATCAGCCCCAGCATTTT
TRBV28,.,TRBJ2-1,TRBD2,CASSAGLAGGDEQFF,TGTGCCAGCAGTGCAGGACTAGCGGGAGGGGATGAGCAGTTCTTC
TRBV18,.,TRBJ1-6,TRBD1,CASSLGQANSPLHF,TGTGCCAGCTCTCTGGGACAGGCTAATTCACCCCTCCACTTT
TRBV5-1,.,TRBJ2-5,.,CASSSQPGLQAETQYF,TGCGCCAGCAGCTCACAACCGGGACTCCAAGCGGAGACCCAGTACTTC
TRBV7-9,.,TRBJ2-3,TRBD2,CASSPGLAETRDTQYF,TGTGCCAGCAGCCCGGGACTAGCGGAGACTAGGGATACGCAGTATTTT
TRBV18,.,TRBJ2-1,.,CASSPVGGAHNEQFF,TGTGCCAGCTCACCGGTAGGCGGGGCGCACAATGAGCAGTTCTTC
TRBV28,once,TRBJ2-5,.,CASESLQETQYF,TGTGCCAGCGAGTCCTTACAAGAGACCCAGTACTTC
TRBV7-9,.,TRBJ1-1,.,CASSLAGQNTEAFF,TGTGCCAGCAGCTTAGCGGGGCAAAACACTGAAGCTTTCTTT
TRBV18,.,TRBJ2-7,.,CASSSSYEQYF,TGTGCCAGCTCCAGCTCCTACGAGCAGTACTTC
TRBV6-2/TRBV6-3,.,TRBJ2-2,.,CASSLNTGELFF,TGTGCCAGCAGTTTAAACACCGGGGAGCTGTTTTTT
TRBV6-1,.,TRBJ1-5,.,CASSDGSVRNQPQHF,TGTGCCAGCAGTGATGGGAGTGTCCGCAATCAGCCCCAGCATTTT
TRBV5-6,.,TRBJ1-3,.,CASSLFRDTIYF,TGTGCCAGCAGCCTATTTCGAGACACCATATATTTT
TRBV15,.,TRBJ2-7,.,CATSRDGGRVFF,TGTGCCACCAGCAGAGACGGGGGTAGGGTCTTTTTC
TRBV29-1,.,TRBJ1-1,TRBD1,CSVGTGRIAFF,TGCAGCGTTGGGACAGGGAGGATAGCTTTCTTT
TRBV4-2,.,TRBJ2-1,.,CASSRAGRNEQFF,TGTGCCAGCAGCCGGGCGGGGAGGAATGAGCAGTTCTTC
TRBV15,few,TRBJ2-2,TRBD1,CATGASIGTGGTGNTGELFF,TGTGCCACCGGCGCTTCAATCGGCACTGGCGGGACAGGGAACACCGGGGAGCTGTTTTTT
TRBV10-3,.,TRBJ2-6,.,CAISQGSPGANVLTF,TGTGCCATCAGTCAGGGTAGCCCTGGGGCCAACGTCCTGACTTTC
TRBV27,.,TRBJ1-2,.,CASSLGLLSNYGYTF,TGTGCCAGCAGTTTGGGGCTCTTGTCTAACTATGGCTACACCTTC
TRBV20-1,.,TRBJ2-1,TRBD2,CSASRTSEQFF,TGCAGTGCTAGTAGGACTAGTGAGCAGTTCTTC
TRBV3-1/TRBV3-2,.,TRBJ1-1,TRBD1,CASSQLDRDTEAFF,TGTGCCAGCAGCCAACTGGACAGGGACACTGAAGCTTTCTTT
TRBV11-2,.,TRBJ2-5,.,CASSFSSVRETQYF,TGTGCCAGCAGCTTTTCATCGGTCCGAGAGACCCAGTACTTC
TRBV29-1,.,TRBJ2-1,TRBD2,CSGGSGDEQFF,TGCAGCGGCGGGAGTGGCGATGAGCAGTTCTTC
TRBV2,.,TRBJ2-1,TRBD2,CASLGGRSSGRANEQFF,TGTGCCTCTCTTGGCGGCAGAAGTAGCGGGAGGGCCAATGAGCAGTTCTTC
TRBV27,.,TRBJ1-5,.,CASSLRGHSNQPQHF,TGTGCCAGCAGTTTAAGAGGGCACAGCAATCAGCCCCAGCATTTT
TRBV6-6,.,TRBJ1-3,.,CASSPTGNTIYF,TGTGCCAGCAGTCCCACAGGAAACACCATATATTTT
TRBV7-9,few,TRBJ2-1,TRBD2,CASSLEREGRKFF,TGTGCCAGCAGCTTAGAGCGGGAGGGCCGAAAGTTCTTC
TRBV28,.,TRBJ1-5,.,CASSLGGQSPGPFQPQHF,TGTGCCAGCAGTTTAGGGGGCCAGAGCCCGGGGCCTTTTCAGCCCCAGCATTTT
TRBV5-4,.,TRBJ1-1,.,CASSGTHMNTEAFF,TGTGCCAGCAGCGGGACACACATGAACACTGAAGCTTTCTTT
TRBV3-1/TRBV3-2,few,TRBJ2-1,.,CASSQARRSSYNEQFF,TGTGCCAGCAGCCAAGCTAGGCGGAGCTCCTACAATGAGCAGTTCTTC
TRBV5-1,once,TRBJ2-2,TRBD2,CASSFSGIAGELFF,TGCGCCAGCAGCTTTAGCGGGATTGCCGGGGAGCTGTTTTTT
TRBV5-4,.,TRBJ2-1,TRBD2,CASNAAGGYNEQFF,TGTGCCAGCAACGCGGCGGGAGGGTACAATGAGCAGTTCTTC
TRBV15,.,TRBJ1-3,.,CATSRDYSSGNTIYF,TGTGCCACCAGCAGAGATTACAGCTCTGGAAACACCATATATTTT
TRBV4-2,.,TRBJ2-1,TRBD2,CASSQEASGSSYNEQFF,TGTGCCAGCAGCCAAGAGGCTAGCGGTAGCTCCTACAATGAGCAGTTCTTC
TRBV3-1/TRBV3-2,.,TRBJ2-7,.,CASSLLVRGYEQYF,TGTGCCAGCAGCCTCCTAGTAAGGGGGTACGAGCAGTACTTC